This record covers a single T cell receptor (beta chain). These data are taken from a study of blood T cell repertoires in COVID-19. Study details: Sites across the United States, Italy and Spain contributed samples from acute and convalescent COVID-19. T cells, B-cell-depleted T cells, or PBMCs supplied cDNA or gDNA.

V lost 3 bases, J lost 0 bases, and 6 bases lay in between. The CDR3 consists of 15 residues. Germline lookup yields CDR1 SGHAT and CDR2 FQNNGV. In the original analysis: It was from reference gene primer amplification that nucleated cell counts were estimated. The repertoire was sequenced with immunoSEQ multiplex PCR; TCRdb's copy has only in-frame clones and lacks some. That table gives V, J and clone size, and the DNA gave D and trimming. Counted here are 200,000 or so clones, roughly 80% occurring once; the ten biggest clones make up over 9.5%. V and J are TRBV11-2 and TRBJ1-6; D perhaps matches TRBD1 (6 bases). Sequencing was carried out using peripheral blood. The source is a woman of 80 years or more with acute or convalescent COVID-19. CDR3 nucleotides: TGTGCCAGCAGCTTCAGGGGCTCCTATAATTCACCCCTCCACTTT. It encodes CASSFRGSYNSPLHF. The variable domain in full, with the rest retrieved from reference TRBV11-2 and TRBJ1-6, is EAGVAQSPRYKIIEKRQSVAFWCNPISGHATLYWYQQILGQGPKLLIQFQNNGVVDDSQLPKDRFSAERLKGVDSTLKIQPAKLEDSAVYLCASSFRGSYNSPLHFGNGTRLTVT.